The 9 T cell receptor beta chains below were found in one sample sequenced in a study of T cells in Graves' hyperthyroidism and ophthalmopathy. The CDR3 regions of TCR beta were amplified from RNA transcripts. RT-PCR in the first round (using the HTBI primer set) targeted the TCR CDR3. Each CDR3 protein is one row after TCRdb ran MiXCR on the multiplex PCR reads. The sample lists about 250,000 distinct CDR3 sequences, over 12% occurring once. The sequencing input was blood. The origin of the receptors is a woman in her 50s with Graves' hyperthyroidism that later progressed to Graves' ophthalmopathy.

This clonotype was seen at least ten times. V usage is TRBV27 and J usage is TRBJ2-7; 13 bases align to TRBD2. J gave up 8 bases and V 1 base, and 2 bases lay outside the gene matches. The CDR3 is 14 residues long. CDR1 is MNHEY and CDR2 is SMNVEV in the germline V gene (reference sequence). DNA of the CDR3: TGTGCCAGCAGTTTATTCGGGACTAGCGGGAAGCAGTACTTC. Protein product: CASSLFGTSGKQYF.

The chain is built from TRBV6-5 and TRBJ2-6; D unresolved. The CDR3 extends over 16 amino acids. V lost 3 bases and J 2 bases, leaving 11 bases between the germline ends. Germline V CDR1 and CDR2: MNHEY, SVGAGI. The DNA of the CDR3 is TGTGCCAGCAGTTATGATTCCCGGACTGGGGCCAACGTCCTGACTTTC. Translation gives CASSYDSRTGANVLTF.

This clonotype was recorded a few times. CDR3 residues: CASSVEITAQTYEQYF. CDR3 DNA sequence: TGTGCCAGCAGCGTAGAGATAACCGCCCAGACCTACGAGCAGTACTTC. This rearrangement joins TRBV9 to TRBJ2-7; D gene ambiguous. CDR1 is SGDLS and CDR2 is YYNGEE in the germline V gene. Trimming shortened V by 0 bases and J by 2 bases, and 15 bases separated the two germline ends. There are 16 residues in the CDR3. Together with reference TRBV9 and TRBJ2-7, the CDR3 gives the full variable domain: DSGVTQTPKHLITATGQRVTLRCSPRSGDLSVYWYQQSLDQGLQFLIQYYNGEERAKGNILERFSAQQFPDLHSELNLSSLELGDSALYFCASSVEITAQTYEQYFGPGTRLTVT.

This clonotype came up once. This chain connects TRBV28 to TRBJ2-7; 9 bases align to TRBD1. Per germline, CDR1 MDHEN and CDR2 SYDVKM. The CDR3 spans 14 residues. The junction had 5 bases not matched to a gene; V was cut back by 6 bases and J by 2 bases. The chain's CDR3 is CASRTWTGAYEQYF. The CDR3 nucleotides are TGTGCCAGCAGGACCTGGACAGGGGCCTACGAGCAGTACTTC.

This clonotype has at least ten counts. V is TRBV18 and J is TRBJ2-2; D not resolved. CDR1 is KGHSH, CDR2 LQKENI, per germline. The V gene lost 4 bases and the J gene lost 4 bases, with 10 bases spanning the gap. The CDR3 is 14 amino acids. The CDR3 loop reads CASSRPVATGELFF. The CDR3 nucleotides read TGTGCCAGCTCACGACCGGTGGCCACCGGGGAGCTGTTTTTT. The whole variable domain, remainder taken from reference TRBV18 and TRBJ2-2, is NAGVMQNPRHLVRRRGQEARLRCSPMKGHSHVYWYRQLPEEGLKFMVYLQKENIIDESGMPKERFSAEFPKEGPSILRIQQVVRGDSAAYFCASSRPVATGELFFGEGSRLTVL.

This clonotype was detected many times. CDR3 in DNA: TGTGCCAGCAGCTTAGAGGCAGGACTCAACTATGGCTACACCTTC. Residues: CASSLEAGLNYGYTF. V is TRBV7-2 and J is TRBJ1-2; D is uncertain. Germline CDR1 and CDR2: SGHTA and FQGNSA. The CDR3 consists of 15 residues. Trimming left V 1 base short and J 2 bases short, with 11 bases between. Looking up the rest from reference TRBV7-2 and TRBJ1-2 gives the full variable domain: GAGVSQSPSNKVTEKGKDVELRCDPISGHTALYWYRQSLGQGLEFLIYFQGNSAPDKSGLPSDRFSAERTGGSVSTLTIQRTQQEDSAVYLCASSLEAGLNYGYTFGSGTRLTVV.

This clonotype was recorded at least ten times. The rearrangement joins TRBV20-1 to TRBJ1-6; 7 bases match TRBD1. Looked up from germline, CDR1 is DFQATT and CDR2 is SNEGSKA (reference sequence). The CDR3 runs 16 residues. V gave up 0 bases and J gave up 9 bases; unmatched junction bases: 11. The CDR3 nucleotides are TGCAGTGCTAGAGATAGCAGGGACAGCGGGAGTTCACCCCTCCACTTT. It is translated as CSARDSRDSGSSPLHF.

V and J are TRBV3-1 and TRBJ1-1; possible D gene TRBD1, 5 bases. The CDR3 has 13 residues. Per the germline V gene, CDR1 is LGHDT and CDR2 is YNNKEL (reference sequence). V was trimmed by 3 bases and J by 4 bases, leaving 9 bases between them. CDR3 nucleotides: TGTGCCAGCAGCCAGCGGGGGAGCACTGAAGCTTTCTTT. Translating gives CASSQRGSTEAFF.

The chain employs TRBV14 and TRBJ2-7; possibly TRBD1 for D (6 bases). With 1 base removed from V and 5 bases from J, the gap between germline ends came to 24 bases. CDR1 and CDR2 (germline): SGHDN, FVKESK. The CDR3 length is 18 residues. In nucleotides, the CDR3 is TGTGCCAGCAGCCAAGCCTGGTTCAGGGGAGCGCCACTCCACGAGCAGTACTTC. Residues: CASSQAWFRGAPLHEQYF.